This T cell receptor beta chain was captured in a study of T cell changes during pregnancy in multiple sclerosis. Germline V CDR1 and CDR2: MNHNY, SVGAGI (reference sequence). Trimming cost V 7 bases and J 7 bases, with 14 bases left between them. The CDR3 totals 13 residues. The method was immunoSEQ multiplex PCR; TCRdb's version includes in-frame clones alone and lacks a portion of them. The data contain some 39,000 clones, 91% of them singletons. Sequenced material: CD4+ T cells from peripheral blood mononuclear cells, taken in the second trimester of pregnancy. The receptor was derived from a female donor in good health, enrolled as a control in a pregnancy study. This rearrangement joins TRBV6-6 to TRBJ1-5; D is perhaps TRBD1 (5 bases). In DNA form, the CDR3 reads TGTGCCAGCACCCCTGCAGGGTGGCAGCCCCAGCATTTT. Protein sequence: CASTPAGWQPQHF.